Shown below are 22 T cell receptor beta chains from a single sample sequenced in a study of tumor-infiltrating lymphocytes in primary liver carcinoma (TCRdb year 2017). The sequencer listed for this sample is Illumina HiSeq 2500. A constant-region primer and ProtoScript II reverse transcriptase were used to reverse-transcribe TCRbeta-specific cDNA from around 480 ng total RNA. TCRbeta libraries were built with three nested multiplex PCR rounds, a slightly modified ARM-PCR procedure. Multiplex TRBV1-TRBV30 forward primers and a Cbeta reverse primer were used in the first two PCR rounds, each of which was run for approximately 9 cycles. TCRdb itself trimmed the public reads at Q25 with fastp, ran MiXCR and retained productive beta chains. Every CDR3 protein is listed once, alongside the most common genes and DNA of its rows. Within this sample are approximately 99,000 distinct CDR3 sequences, with around two thirds of them counted one time only. The ten largest account for 9.5% of the sample.

Without any cell sorting, total RNA and DNA were co-extracted from around 18-30 mg of bulk tissue using the AllPrep DNA/RNA mini kit. Sequencing was done on a sample of liver tumor tissue from sampling region 5. The sample's cell subset or site label, decoded: tumor region T5, tumor centre. The source is a woman between 55 and 75 years old with primary liver carcinoma and hepatitis B virus infection.

The rearrangement links TRBV12-3 or TRBV12-4 to TRBJ2-2; the D is unclear. Trimming took off 1 base at V and 12 bases at J, with 12 bases between the two ends. CDR3 length: 13 amino acids. The CDR3 DNA sequence: TGTGCCAGCAGTTTAGAGATGGACGAGAAGCTGTTTTTT. Translation gives CASSLEMDEKLFF.

The chain employs TRBV11-2 and TRBJ2-1; 9 nucleotides line up with TRBD1. The CDR3 loop spans 17 amino acids. The germline CDR1 and CDR2 sequences are SGHAT and FQNNGV. V dropped 2 bases and J dropped 13; count of bases not matched to a gene: 18. The CDR3 region is CASSLTHGQGYKGEQFF. The DNA for the CDR3 is TGTGCCAGCAGCTTAACCCACGGACAGGGGTACAAAGGTGAACAGTTCTTC.

The sample holds a few counts of this clonotype. A read error is possible here, since a much larger clone lies one base away. The chain links TRBV30 to TRBJ1-1; tentative D call: TRBD1 (5 bases). Germline V lookup: CDR1 GTSNPN, CDR2 SVGIG (reference sequence). The CDR3 has 14 amino acids. V lost 3 bases to trimming and J lost 4 bases, with 15 bases between them. The CDR3 nucleotides read TGTGCCTGGAGGGGAGGGGCGGGGAGCACTGAAGCTTTCTTT. As protein: CAWRGGAGSTEAFF. The whole variable domain, remainder taken from reference TRBV30 and TRBJ1-1, is SQTIHQWPATLVQPVGSPLSLECTVEGTSNPNLYWYRQAAGRGLQLLFYSVGIGQISSEVPQNLSASRPQDRQFILSSKKLLLSDSGFYLCAWRGGAGSTEAFFGQGTRLTVV.

Points on this clonotype: This may arise from a read error, as a much more abundant clone is one base away. The genes are TRBV12-3 or TRBV12-4 and TRBJ2-5, with D tentatively TRBD1 (6 bases). This CDR3 is built from 13 residues. The chain's CDR3 is CASSLGGQGTQYF. For the CDR3, the DNA is TGTGCCAGCAGTTTAGGGGGACAAGGGACCCAGTACTTC.

The chain uses TRBV5-6 and TRBJ2-7, with D possibly TRBD1 on 6 matching bases. Trimming shortened V by 3 bases and J by 2 bases, and 12 bases separated the two germline ends. Germline CDR1 reads SGHDT; CDR2 reads YYEEEE. The CDR3 sequence is 14 residues long. CDR3 nucleotide sequence: TGTGCCAGCAGCTACGGACAGAAAACCTACGAGCAGTACTTC. Translating it yields CASSYGQKTYEQYF.

The CDR3 DNA reads TGTGCCAGCAGTTTAAGCTTGATCGGTTCACCCCTCCACTTT. Its translation is CASSLSLIGSPLHF. The V call is TRBV28, the J call TRBJ1-6; D is ambiguous. The CDR3 extends over 14 amino acids. V lost 2 bases, J lost 9 bases, and 11 bases lay in between. Germline CDR1 MDHEN, CDR2 SYDVKM.

This clonotype was seen once. A much larger clone sits a single nucleotide away, making a read error possible. The rearrangement joins TRBV28 to TRBJ2-1; TRBD2 might be the D (6 bases). Germline CDR1 and CDR2: MDHEN and SYDVKM. This CDR3 spans 13 amino acids. The V and J ends lost 6 bases and 7 bases respectively, with 13 bases between them. CDR3 nucleotide sequence: TGTGCCAGCAGACGGGGGAATGGGAATGAGCAGTTCTTC. It specifies CASRRGNGNEQFF.

The rearrangement joins TRBV12-3 or TRBV12-4 to TRBJ2-5; TRBD1 agrees at 9 bases. The CDR3 contains 15 residues. With 5 bases clipped from V and 6 bases from J, the junction kept 10 bases outside the gene matches. The CDR3 is CASSDAGTGQKTQYF. CDR3 coding DNA: TGTGCCAGCAGTGATGCAGGGACAGGGCAAAAGACCCAGTACTTC.

Notes on this clonotype: This may arise from a read error, as a much more abundant clone is one base away. This sequence joins TRBV5-1 and TRBJ2-6; TRBD1 aligns across 7 bases. CDR1 and CDR2 (germline): SGHRS, YFSETQ. The CDR3 loop spans 16 amino acids. CDR3 nucleotide sequence: TGCGCCAACAGCCTAGGACAGGACTCTGGGGCCAACGTCCTGACTTTC. Its protein is CANSLGQDSGANVLTF.

The rearrangement uses TRBV28 and TRBJ1-1; D not certain. The CDR3 consists of 11 residues. CDR1 is MDHEN and CDR2 is SYDVKM in the germline V gene. Trimming stripped 10 bases from V and 1 base from J, with 7 bases between. Written as DNA, the CDR3 is TGTGCCATCCGGGGGAACACTGAAGCTTTCTTT. Encoded protein: CAIRGNTEAFF.

This clonotype was counted between two and nine times. CDR3 region: CASSLDRATYEQYF. The CDR3 region has the DNA TGCGCCAGCAGCCTGGACAGGGCGACCTACGAGCAGTACTTC. The gene calls are TRBV5-1 and TRBJ2-7; 8 nucleotides line up with TRBD1. The CDR3 has 14 amino acids. J was trimmed by 2 bases and V by 4 bases; bases with no gene match: 5. Per the germline V gene, CDR1 is SGHRS and CDR2 is YFSETQ.

This clonotype was counted ten times or more. V is TRBV10-3 and J is TRBJ2-5; 7 bases line up with TRBD2. Germline CDR1 ENHRY, CDR2 SYGVKD. V lost 3 bases, J lost 1 base, and 14 bases stayed unmatched. The CDR3 is made up of 18 amino acids. CDR3 DNA sequence: TGTGCCATCAGTGAAAGCCGACTAGCCACAAAGGTCCAAGAGACCCAGTACTTC. Its translation is CAISESRLATKVQETQYF.

This chain uses TRBV5-6 with TRBJ2-1, with a tentative D call TRBD2 (6 bases). This CDR3 is built from 15 residues. V lost 3 bases and J lost 2, with 12 bases in between. CDR1 and CDR2 from the germline V gene are SGHDT and YYEEEE. In DNA form, the CDR3 reads TGTGCCAGCAGCTATGCCGGGAGACCCTACAATGAGCAGTTCTTC. It is translated as CASSYAGRPYNEQFF.

Details on this clonotype: A read error is likely, as this CDR3 ends without the conserved phenylalanine or tryptophan. The chain carries TRBV12-3 or TRBV12-4 and TRBJ2-5; 8 bases are shared with TRBD2. V trimming: 6 bases; J trimming: 10 bases; junction bases outside the gene matches: 22. There are 17 residues in the CDR3. CDR3 sequence (DNA): TGTGCCAGCAGAAGACTACCGGGAGGGCCAAGAGTAGGAGACCAGTACTAC. It is translated as CASRRLPGGPRVGDQYY.

In the case of this clonotype: This may be a read error: a much more frequent sequence differs by one nucleotide. J is TRBJ2-7 and V is TRBV7-9, with D tentatively TRBD1 or TRBD2 (5 bases each). Germline V CDR1 and CDR2: SEHNR, FQNEAQ (reference sequence). V lost 0 bases to trimming and J lost 4 bases, with 10 bases between them. This CDR3 has 14 residues. DNA for the CDR3: TGTGCCAGCAGCTTAGCTTGGGACGGATACGAGCAGTACTTC. Protein: CASSLAWDGYEQYF. The whole variable domain, remainder taken from reference TRBV7-9 and TRBJ2-7, is DTGVSQNPRHKITKRGQNVTFRCDPISEHNRLYWYRQTLGQGPEFLTYFQNEAQLEKSRLLSDRFSAERPKGSFSTLEIQRTEQGDSAMYLCASSLAWDGYEQYFGPGTRLTVT.

This chain uses TRBV14 with TRBJ2-1; the match to TRBD2 covers 12 bases. Germline trimming cut 9 bases from V and 9 bases from J; bases unmatched to any gene: 30. Germline CDR1 reads SGHDN; CDR2 reads FVKESK. This CDR3 region has 21 residues. The DNA of the CDR3 is TGTGCCAGGAGCACCCTCGGCCGCGGGGGTTCAGAGACTAGCGGGAGTGGTGAGCAGTTCTTC. This codes for CARSTLGRGGSETSGSGEQFF.

Of note for this clonotype: The conserved final phenylalanine or tryptophan is absent from the CDR3, which likely points to a read error. J is TRBJ1-2 and V is TRBV4-2; unclear D gene. Germline V lookup: CDR1 LGHNA, CDR2 YNFKEQ. Trimming took off 1 base at V and 1 base at J, with 7 bases between the two ends. The CDR3 consists of 14 residues. CDR3 coding DNA: TGTGCCAGCAGCCAAGTTGGGAGTAACTATGGCTACACCATC. Translation gives CASSQVGSNYGYTI.

There are a few counts of this clonotype. V and J are TRBV28 and TRBJ2-5; 10 positions match TRBD2. The CDR3 is 14 residues long. Looked up from germline, CDR1 is MDHEN and CDR2 is SYDVKM. Losses at the gene ends were 5 bases for V and 3 bases for J; bases not matched to a gene: 3. The CDR3 reads CASSNGLAEETQYF. The CDR3 DNA sequence: TGTGCCAGCAGTAACGGACTAGCGGAAGAGACCCAGTACTTC.

This clonotype was detected only once. At one end the junction does not follow the germline gene, possibly because of a read error. This chain uses TRBV6-5 with TRBJ2-7, with 10 bases that match TRBD2. The CDR3 totals 16 residues. Per germline, CDR1 MNHEY and CDR2 SVGAGI. The CDR3 DNA sequence: TGTGCCACCAGTCAGCCCCGGGATAGCGGGAGGAACGAGCAGTACTTC. Its protein is CATSQPRDSGRNEQYF.

V is TRBV29-1 and J is TRBJ2-1; unclear D gene. Germline V CDR1 and CDR2: SQVTM, ANQGSEA. Trimming left V 4 bases short and J 4 bases short, with 14 bases between. The CDR3 is made up of 14 amino acids. CDR3 coding DNA: TGCAGCGTTGTATGCGAGTCCTCTTACAATGAGCAGTTCTTC. It codes for CSVVCESSYNEQFF.

Worth noting for this clonotype: No conserved phenylalanine or tryptophan is present at the end of the CDR3, so a read error is the likely explanation. The DNA is omitted, as the CDR3 cannot be located on it reliably, and the CDR3 follows TCRdb's listing. The CDR3 sequence is CASSLDGGGNQPQHL. The chain uses TRBV7-8 and TRBJ1-5; TRBD1 reflects the table's D call only, with no check against the DNA. The CDR3 is 15 amino acids in total, end residues counted. Germline V lookup: CDR1 SGHVS, CDR2 FQNEAQ.

Concerning this clonotype: The CDR3 end shows no conserved phenylalanine or tryptophan, and so a read error is likely. The rearrangement links TRBV4-2 to TRBJ1-5; D call uncertain. The germline V gene has CDR1 LGHNA and CDR2 YNFKEQ. The CDR3 is 13 residues long. CDR3 protein: CVSSQTVAQPQHL. DNA for the CDR3: TGTGTCAGCAGCCAAACAGTTGCTCAGCCCCAGCATCTT.